This TCR beta chain comes out of a study of T-cell reconstitution after alpha-beta-depleted transplantation in children (dated by TCRdb to about 2016). A note on the overall study: The study quantitatively tracked T-cell immune reconstitution after TCRalphabeta/CD19-depleted allogeneic hematopoietic cell transplantation in children using TCR repertoire profiling.

Preparation of the library involved PCR. Sequencing was performed on an Illumina HiSeq 2500. Molecular barcoding was employed in the preparation of TCR libraries, with unique molecular identifiers being used to normalize TCRbeta repertoire quantification. Clones were called with MiXCR by TCRdb after fastp trimmed the public reads at Q25, and only in-frame beta chains were retained. All rows with the same CDR3 protein become a single entry with the most common DNA and genes. A total of 100,000 to 120,000 distinct CDR3 sequences appear in this sample, approximately 6% of them only once. Together, the top ten hold about 23% of the sample. The CDR3 has 12 amino acids, counting the end cysteine and phenylalanine. The sequence is cut down to CDR3 DNA, 36 bases in frame from base 1. CDR1 SEHNR and CDR2 FQNEAQ were looked up in the germline V gene (reference sequence). The germline ends are 7 bases apart after V is trimmed by 5 bases and J by 2 bases.

Points the paper makes about the study in general: Hyperexpanded clone frequencies declined over subsequent months; after one year, T-cell counts and TCRbeta diversity were mostly attributed to newly produced T cells. In some patients, the high TCRbeta diversity seen at day 60 was put down to recipient T cells and intrathymic progenitors that had survived conditioning. The apparently early alphabetaT-cell count recovery about two months after transplant was reportedly dependent on only several hundred rapidly expanded clones derived from non-depleted graft cells.

In light of the paper, this sample's treatment or condition label describes: allogeneic hematopoietic cell transplantation with graft depleted of TCRalphabeta T cells and CD19 B cells. The children who served as transplant recipients had been given grafts of TCRalphabeta/CD19-depleted allogeneic hematopoietic cells. This clonotype was picked up a small number of times. The target of this receptor is not known. Within one base of it there is no much larger clone, and no base qualities were kept. The origin of this receptor is a male patient aged 2-10 years who had a stem cell transplant for acute lymphoblastic leukemia, so the T cells may come from the graft donor. Sample: PBMCs, mostly from graft donor cells, taken 360 days after TCRalphabeta/CD19-depleted stem cell transplant. The rearranged chain carries TRBV7-9 and TRBJ2-7, with the D gene call left open. For the CDR3, the sequence is CASSPDPYEQYF. The nucleotide sequence reads TGTGCCAGCAGCCCCGACCCCTACGAGCAGTACTTC.